The present TCR beta chain was sequenced within a study of cytomegalovirus exposure and HLA in healthy donors. Donors in the study were healthy people who gave bone marrow. This PCR relied on a set of 60 Vbeta primers and 13 Jbeta primers. Measured with immunoSEQ multiplex PCR; TCRdb has only the in-frame clones, and not every one. The sample shows about 190,000 clones, approximately 79% of them seen only once. Germline loops: CDR1 SGHRS, CDR2 YFSETQ. Trimming cost V 5 bases and J 5 bases, with 28 bases left between them. The CDR3 consists of 18 residues. With respect to this clone: Its target is unknown.

Overall study findings and caveats: Among TCR beta chains, those listed as cytomegalovirus-associated numbered some 170.

The sample comprised PBMCs. This TCR was recovered from a young woman in good health and CMV-seronegative. The J gene is TRBJ1-1, the V gene TRBV5-1; no reliable D call. This chain's CDR3 is CASSHENPRRGRKTEAFF. CDR3 nucleotide sequence: TGCGCCAGCAGTCATGAAAATCCACGTCGAGGGCGAAAGACTGAAGCTTTCTTT.